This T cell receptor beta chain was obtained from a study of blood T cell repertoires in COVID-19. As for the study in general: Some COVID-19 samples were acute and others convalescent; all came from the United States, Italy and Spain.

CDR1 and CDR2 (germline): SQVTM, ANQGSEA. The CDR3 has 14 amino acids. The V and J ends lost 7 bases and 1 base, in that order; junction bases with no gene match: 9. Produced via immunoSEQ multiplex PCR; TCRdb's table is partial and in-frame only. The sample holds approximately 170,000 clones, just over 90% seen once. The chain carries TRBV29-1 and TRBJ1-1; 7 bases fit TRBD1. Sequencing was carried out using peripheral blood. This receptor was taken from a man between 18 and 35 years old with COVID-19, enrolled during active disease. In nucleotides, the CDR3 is TGCAGCGGGAGACAGGGTGGGACGAACACTGAAGCTTTCTTT. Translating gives CSGRQGGTNTEAFF.